A selection of T cell receptor beta chains follows, all from one sample in a study of T-cell reconstitution after alpha-beta-depleted transplantation in children. Via MiXCR, TCRdb re-called the PCR reads, giving one row per CDR3 protein. This sample has approximately 300,000 distinct CDR3 sequences; 10% occur once, and the top ten carry less than 9%. The sequences come from PBMCs, collected before TCRalphabeta/CD19-depleted stem cell transplant. Receptor source: a boy under two years old with acute myeloid leukemia, due to receive a stem cell transplant. Both conserved end residues are part of each CDR3. The D gene is left open where the match is weak. The size of a clone is reported for some rows only, either as once, few or many, or as a class for expanded clones.

>TRBJ2-3|many|TRBV4-3|NA
TGCGCCAGCAGTCACAGGGGAGGCACGCAGTATTTT
CASSHRGGTQYF
>TRBJ2-5|few|TRBV18|TRBD2
TGTGCCAGCTCACCTTCAAGACTAGCGGGAGCAGAGACCCAGTACTTC
CASSPSRLAGAETQYF
>TRBJ2-2|many|TRBV27|NA
TGTGCCAGCAGTACCTACACCGGGGAGCTGTTTTTT
CASSTYTGELFF
>TRBJ2-3|many|TRBV7-3|NA
TGTGCCAGCAGCTTAGGAAGGACCACAGATACGCAGTATTTT
CASSLGRTTDTQYF
>TRBJ1-1|NA|TRBV20-1|TRBD1
TGCAGTGCTAACGGACAGGTAAAGAACACTGAAGCTTTCTTT
CSANGQVKNTEAFF
>TRBJ2-4|many|TRBV28|NA
TGTGCCAGCAGTCCTGGGCCGATAGCCAAAAACATTCAGTACTTC
CASSPGPIAKNIQYF
>TRBJ1-1|many|TRBV25-1|NA
TGTGCCAGCAGTTCGGCCGGGCAATTTGAAGCTTTCTTT
CASSSAGQFEAFF
>TRBJ2-7|many|TRBV10-3|NA
TGTGCCATCAGTGAAGTCAGGGACTACGAGCAGTACTTC
CAISEVRDYEQYF
>TRBJ2-1|many|TRBV24-1|NA
TGTGCCACCAATTCAGACCGGGGACCCGACAATGAGCAGTTCTTC
CATNSDRGPDNEQFF
>TRBJ2-7|many|TRBV29-1|TRBD1
TGCAGCGTTGAAGTAGGAGACAGGGGGCACTACGAGCAGTACTTC
CSVEVGDRGHYEQYF
>TRBJ2-7|many|TRBV7-9|NA
TGTGCCAGCAGCTTCACCGATGCGGGCTCCTACGAGCAGTACTTC
CASSFTDAGSYEQYF
>TRBJ2-3|many|TRBV28|TRBD1
TGTGCCAGCAGTTCCCAGGACAGGGGGGGAACAGATACGCAGTATTTT
CASSSQDRGGTDTQYF
>TRBJ1-1|NA|TRBV20-1|NA
TGCAGTGCTAGAGACAGGTTGGCGAACACTGAAGCTTTCTTT
CSARDRLANTEAFF
>TRBJ2-4|few|TRBV28|NA
TGTGCCAGCAGTTTAAGGGCCGGGACAGCCAAAAACATTCAGTACTTC
CASSLRAGTAKNIQYF
>TRBJ2-2|many|TRBV5-5|NA
TGTGCCAGCAGCTTGGACAGGCTCACCGGGGAGCTGTTTTTT
CASSLDRLTGELFF
>TRBJ1-5|many|TRBV14|NA
TGTGCCAGCAGCCAAGGGAGGGATCAGCCCCAGCATTTT
CASSQGRDQPQHF
>TRBJ2-7|many|TRBV29-1|NA
TGCAGCGTTGGCGAGAGCTCCTACGAGCAGTACTTC
CSVGESSYEQYF
>TRBJ2-5|many|TRBV6-1|TRBD1
TGTGCCAGCGGACCCGGGACAGGGGGCATTGAGACCCAGTACTTC
CASGPGTGGIETQYF
>TRBJ1-4|many|TRBV29-1|TRBD1
TGCAGCGTTGGGCAGGGGGCCCTTGCAACTAATGAAAAACTGTTTTTT
CSVGQGALATNEKLFF
>TRBJ1-1|NA|TRBV7-9|NA
TGTGCCAGCAGCCCGACCACTGAAGCTTTCTTT
CASSPTTEAFF
>TRBJ2-1|many|TRBV20-1|NA
TGCAGTGCTAGGAAGAGAGCCGATGAGCAGTTCTTC
CSARKRADEQFF
>TRBJ1-5|NA|TRBV30|TRBD1
TGTGCCTGGAGTGTACAATCGGACAGGGGCAATCAGCCCCAGCATTTT
CAWSVQSDRGNQPQHF
>TRBJ1-1|many|TRBV29-1|NA
TGCAGCGTTGAAGTTGTAGGGTGGGGAACTGAAGCTTTCTTT
CSVEVVGWGTEAFF
>TRBJ2-7|few|TRBV5-1|NA
TGCGCCAGCAGCTTGCGGACCTCATGGACCATCTCCTACGAGCAGTACTTC
CASSLRTSWTISYEQYF
>TRBJ2-1|few|TRBV18|NA
TGTGCCAGCTCACTAAAACACGGTAGCTCCTACAATGAGCAGTTCTTC
CASSLKHGSSYNEQFF
>TRBJ2-7|many|TRBV25-1|NA
TGTGCCAGCAGTGAATACGGGCTCCTCTACGAGCAGTACTTC
CASSEYGLLYEQYF